These 21 T cell receptor beta chains originate from one sample sequenced in a study of T cells in Graves' hyperthyroidism and ophthalmopathy (dated by TCRdb to about 2019). Library prep was done by multiplex PCR. Instrument used: Illumina HiSeq 2000. Amplification of TCR beta CDR3 regions was carried out from RNA transcripts. For the first round of RT-PCR on the TCR CDR3, the HTBI primer set was used together with the Qiagen OneStep RT-PCR kit. TCRdb reworked the public reads: Q25 trimming with fastp, MiXCR clone assembly, productive beta chains retained. Identical CDR3 protein sequences are pooled into one entry, listed with their most common genes and DNA. For this sample there are about 560,000 distinct CDR3 sequences; roughly 17% appear just once. 18% of the sample comes from the top ten. Material for sequencing was blood. These receptors all come from a young woman with Graves' hyperthyroidism.

V usage is TRBV7-4 and J usage is TRBJ2-3; D is uncertain. The CDR3 is made up of 13 amino acids. V gave up 5 bases and J gave up 5 bases, with 11 bases separating them. CDR1 is SGHVT, CDR2 SQSDAQ, per germline. The CDR3 is CASSPTSVDTQYF. As DNA, the CDR3 is TGTGCCAGCAGCCCTACCTCAGTAGATACGCAGTATTTT.

This clonotype was seen only a few times. The V call is TRBV7-2, the J call TRBJ2-1, with 12 bases lining up with TRBD2. V lost 0 bases and J lost 4; bases outside the gene matches: 10. The CDR3 totals 19 residues. Germline V gene sequence: CDR1 SGHTA, CDR2 FQGNSA. The CDR3 DNA reads TGTGCCAGCAGCTTAGCGCAACTAGCGGGGGGCCCTTTTTACAATGAGCAGTTCTTC. Translation: CASSLAQLAGGPFYNEQFF.

The chain carries TRBV30 and TRBJ1-1; 8 bases map to TRBD1. Looked up from germline, CDR1 is GTSNPN and CDR2 is SVGIG (reference sequence). The V gene end was trimmed by 0 bases and the J gene end by 5 bases; junction bases not matched to a gene: 5. The CDR3 extends over 14 amino acids. CDR3 DNA sequence: TGTGCCTGGAGTGTACTACAGGGGGGTACTGAAGCTTTCTTT. This encodes CAWSVLQGGTEAFF.

The chain recombines TRBV29-1 with TRBJ1-3; D remains ambiguous. V was trimmed by 4 bases and J by 3 bases, leaving 10 bases between them. Per the germline V gene, CDR1 is SQVTM and CDR2 is ANQGSEA. This CDR3 is 13 amino acids long. The CDR3 DNA reads TGCAGCGTTGTTGGCGTATATGGAAACACCATATATTTT. It codes for CSVVGVYGNTIYF.

To note about this clonotype: With a far larger clone one base away, a read error is the likely cause. V gene TRBV7-9 combines with J gene TRBJ1-1; D is unresolved. CDR1 and CDR2 (germline): SEHNR, FQNEAQ (reference sequence). V dropped 3 bases and J dropped 4 bases, with 6 bases sitting between them. This CDR3 comprises 12 residues. CDR3 in DNA: TGTGCCAGCAGCTTTGGAACCACTGAAGCTTTCTTT. This gives the protein CASSFGTTEAFF.

The CDR3 here is CASTFGVTGGANVLTF. The CDR3 nucleotides are TGCGCCAGCACCTTCGGAGTTACAGGTGGGGCCAACGTCCTGACTTTC. The chain has TRBV5-1 and TRBJ2-6; D possibly corresponds to TRBD1 (5 bases). Germline V gene data show CDR1 as SGHRS and CDR2 as YFSETQ. The CDR3 loop spans 16 amino acids. V lost 6 bases and J 3 bases, leaving 16 bases between the germline ends.

The chain uses TRBV6-1 and TRBJ2-7; TRBD1 agrees at 11 bases. Looked up from germline, CDR1 is MNHNS and CDR2 is SASEGT. This CDR3 region has 14 residues. The J segment lost 5 bases and the V segment lost 6 bases, leaving 6 bases of the junction unmatched. The CDR3 protein is CASRDRGRTNEQYF. DNA for the CDR3: TGTGCCAGCAGGGACAGGGGGCGGACCAACGAGCAGTACTTC.

Only a few counts were recorded for this clonotype. The genes are TRBV29-1 and TRBJ2-7; 8 nucleotides line up with TRBD2. The V gene's germline CDR1 is SQVTM and CDR2 ANQGSEA. Trimming at V came to 5 bases and at J to 3 bases, leaving 6 bases not matched to a gene. The CDR3 has 13 amino acids. Here the CDR3 DNA reads TGCAGCGTTCCCTCGGGGGGGGACTACGAGCAGTACTTC. Protein sequence: CSVPSGGDYEQYF.

CDR3 region: CASSTHQGSNQPQHF. In nucleotides, the CDR3 is TGTGCCAGTAGTACCCATCAGGGGAGCAATCAGCCCCAGCATTTT. This chain connects TRBV19 to TRBJ1-5; D might be TRBD1 (6 bases). CDR3 length: 15 amino acids. In germline, CDR1 is LNHDA, CDR2 SQIVND (reference sequence). V lost 4 bases and J lost 1, with 11 bases in between.

Many counts were recorded for this clonotype. The chain joins TRBV6-1 to TRBJ1-5, with a tentative D call TRBD1 (5 bases). Trimming removed 2 bases at V and 3 bases at J, with 14 bases between. This CDR3 spans 16 amino acids. Germline V gives CDR1 MNHNS, CDR2 SASEGT. In nucleotides, the CDR3 is TGTGCCAGCAGTGAAAGGGGCCCTCCAGTCAATCAGCCCCAGCATTTT. Its translation: CASSERGPPVNQPQHF.

This clonotype showed up many times. This chain uses TRBV5-6 with TRBJ1-1, with D perhaps TRBD1 (6 bases). From germline, CDR1 is SGHDT and CDR2 YYEEEE. V shed 2 bases and J shed 3 bases, with 14 bases lying between them. This CDR3 is built from 15 residues. The CDR3 loop reads CASSFGGRSDTEAFF. In DNA, the CDR3 is TGTGCCAGCAGCTTCGGGGGGCGATCTGACACTGAAGCTTTCTTT.

This clonotype has a handful of counts. V and J are TRBV7-3 and TRBJ2-1; 12 nucleotides agree with TRBD2. This CDR3 has 21 residues. Germline assignment: CDR1 SGHTA and CDR2 FQGTGA. With V trimmed by 4 bases and J by 0 bases, 16 bases remained unmatched. The CDR3: CASSSRGDPTSGGSSYNEQFF. CDR3 sequence (DNA): TGTGCCAGCAGCTCAAGAGGGGACCCGACTAGCGGGGGAAGCTCCTACAATGAGCAGTTCTTC.

V and J are TRBV3-1 and TRBJ2-7; 10 nucleotides match TRBD2. The CDR3 has 15 residues. CDR1 and CDR2 from the germline V gene are LGHDT and YNNKEL (reference sequence). The ends lost 4 bases at V and 9 bases at J; junction bases unmatched: 12. The CDR3 region is CASSRGLAGVGVQYF. CDR3 coding DNA: TGTGCCAGCAGCCGCGGGCTAGCGGGAGTAGGAGTGCAGTACTTC.

This clonotype was detected a few times. CDR3 sequence (DNA): TGCAGTGCTTCGGAAAGTTTGGGCAATCAGCCCCAGCATTTT. Amino acid sequence: CSASESLGNQPQHF. The rearrangement uses TRBV20-1 and TRBJ1-5; D remains unclear. V was shortened by 5 bases and J by 2 bases, with 13 bases between the two germline ends. Germline V CDR1 and CDR2: DFQATT, SNEGSKA (reference sequence). The CDR3 has 14 amino acids.

There are many counts of this clonotype. The rearrangement links TRBV15 to TRBJ2-1; 11 positions agree with TRBD1. Germline CDR1 and CDR2: LNHNV and YYDKDF (reference sequence). The V segment lost 1 base and the J segment 6 bases; nucleotides outside the gene matches: 5. The CDR3 consists of 16 residues. CDR3 sequence (DNA): TGTGCCACCAGCAGAGTTGGCGGACAGGGGGCCAATGAGCAGTTCTTC. Translation gives CATSRVGGQGANEQFF.

This clonotype was counted a few times. The chain is built from TRBV5-5 and TRBJ2-5; possible D gene TRBD2, 5 bases. Per germline, CDR1 SGHKS and CDR2 YYEKEE (reference sequence). CDR3 length: 15 residues. V dropped 4 bases and J dropped 5 bases, with 18 bases sitting between them. The CDR3 reads CASSPLPGIQETQYF. The CDR3 bases are TGTGCCAGCAGCCCCCTCCCGGGAATTCAGGAGACCCAGTACTTC.

The rearrangement uses TRBV5-1 and TRBJ1-5; D is unresolved. The CDR3 is made up of 15 amino acids. V was shortened by 0 bases and J by 0 bases, with 7 bases between the two germline ends. CDR1 SGHRS and CDR2 YFSETQ come from the germline V gene. This CDR3 reads CASSLGVYSNQPQHF. In nucleotides, the CDR3 is TGCGCCAGCAGCTTGGGTGTCTATAGCAATCAGCCCCAGCATTTT.

The CDR3 loop reads CASRNSTRGRHNQPQHF. As DNA, the CDR3 is TGTGCCAGCAGGAATTCTACCCGCGGGAGGCACAATCAGCCCCAGCATTTT. The chain links TRBV6-2 or TRBV6-3 to TRBJ1-5; D call uncertain. This CDR3 has 17 amino acids. Germline V gene lookup returns CDR1 MNHEY and CDR2 SVGEGT. Trimming took off 6 bases at V and 3 bases at J, with 21 bases between the two ends.

In this sample, this clonotype turned up many times. The genes are TRBV12-3 or TRBV12-4 and TRBJ2-3; 8 bases align to TRBD1. Germline trimming cut 3 bases from V and 3 bases from J; bases unmatched to any gene: 2. The CDR3 sequence is 14 residues long. This CDR3 is CASSLDRETDTQYF. CDR3 nucleotide sequence: TGTGCCAGCAGTTTGGACAGGGAGACAGATACGCAGTATTTT.

This clonotype came up many times. The rearrangement joins TRBV7-2 to TRBJ2-7; D not resolved. Trimming cost V 4 bases and J 2 bases, with 15 bases left between them. The CDR3 spans 15 residues. The germline gives CDR1 SGHTA, CDR2 FQGNSA. The DNA of the CDR3 is TGTGCCAGCAGCTGGATCGTTCTTGGGGCCTACGAGCAGTACTTC. It yields the protein CASSWIVLGAYEQYF.

Only a few counts were recorded for this clonotype. This sequence joins TRBV4-2 and TRBJ1-2, with a weak D call TRBD1 (5 bases). CDR1 is LGHNA and CDR2 is YNFKEQ in the germline V gene. CDR3 size: 17 residues. Trimming pared 0 bases from V and 4 bases from J, leaving 18 bases between. CDR3 protein: CASSQDDAPQGGYGYTF. The CDR3 bases are TGTGCCAGCAGCCAAGATGACGCCCCGCAGGGTGGCTATGGCTACACCTTC.